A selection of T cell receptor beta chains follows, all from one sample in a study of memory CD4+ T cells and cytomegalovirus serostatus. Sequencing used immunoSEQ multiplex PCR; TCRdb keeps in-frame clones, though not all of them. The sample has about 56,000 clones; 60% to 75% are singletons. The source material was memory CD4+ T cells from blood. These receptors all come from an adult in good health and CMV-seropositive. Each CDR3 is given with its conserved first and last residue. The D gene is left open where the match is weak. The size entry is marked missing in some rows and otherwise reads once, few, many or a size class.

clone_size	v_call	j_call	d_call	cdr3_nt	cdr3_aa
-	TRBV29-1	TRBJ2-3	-	TGCAGCGTGAGGGTTACTAGCACCGTTAGCACAGATACGCAGTATTTT	CSVRVTSTVSTDTQYF
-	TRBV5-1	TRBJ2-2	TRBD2	TGCGCCAGCAGCGCCCATAGCGGGAGGACCACCGGGGAGCTGTTTTTT	CASSAHSGRTTGELFF
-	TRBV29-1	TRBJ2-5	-	TGCAGCGTTGAACCCCAGGGGTTGACCCAGTACTTC	CSVEPQGLTQYF
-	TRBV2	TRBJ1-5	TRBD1	TGTGCCAGCAGGCGGGGGACAGGTCAGCCCCAGCATTTT	CASRRGTGQPQHF
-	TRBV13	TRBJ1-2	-	TGTGCCAGCAGCTTGTACTCAGGGAAATATGGCTACACCTTC	CASSLYSGKYGYTF
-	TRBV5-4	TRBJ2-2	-	TGTGCCAGCAGCTTGGTAGGGGTGAACGGGGAGCTGTTTTTT	CASSLVGVNGELFF
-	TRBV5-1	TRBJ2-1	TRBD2	TGCGCCAGCAGCTTGGGTAGCGGGAGCGGTTACAATGAGCAGTTCTTC	CASSLGSGSGYNEQFF
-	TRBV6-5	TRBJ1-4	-	TGTGCCAGCAGTTACTCGGGAGGGAGGGATGAAAAACTGTTTTTT	CASSYSGGRDEKLFF
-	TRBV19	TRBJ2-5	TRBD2	TGTGCCAGTAGTATGGGACCTGGGGGGGGAGTCCAAGAGACCCAGTACTTC	CASSMGPGGGVQETQYF
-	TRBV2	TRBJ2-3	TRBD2	TGTGCCAGCAGAGCTTTAGCGGGAGGGGAGGGAGATACGCAGTATTTT	CASRALAGGEGDTQYF
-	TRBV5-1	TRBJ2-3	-	TGCGCCAGCAGCTTACCTGACCCCAGTGATACGCAGTATTTT	CASSLPDPSDTQYF
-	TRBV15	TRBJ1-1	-	TGTGCCACCAGCAGAGATACCACTGAAGCTTTCTTT	CATSRDTTEAFF
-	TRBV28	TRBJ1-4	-	TGTGCCAGCTGGTCCCCGCTTTTTCCAGCAACTAATGAAAAACTGTTTTTT	CASWSPLFPATNEKLFF
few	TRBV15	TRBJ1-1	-	TGTGCCACCAGCAGTTTGACGAACACTGAAGCTTTCTTT	CATSSLTNTEAFF
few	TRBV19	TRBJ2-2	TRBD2	TGTGCCAGTAGTCGACTAGCGGGAGGGTACACCGGGGAGCTGTTTTTT	CASSRLAGGYTGELFF
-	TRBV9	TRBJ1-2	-	TGTGCCAGCAGCCCACGTCCCGGGGGAAGGAACTATGGCTACACCTTC	CASSPRPGGRNYGYTF
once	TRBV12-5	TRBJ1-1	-	TGTGCTAGTGCTAGGGTGACTGAAGCTTTCTTT	CASARVTEAFF
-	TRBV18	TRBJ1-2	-	TGTGCCAGCTCACCAGGGGGGGGCGCATTCGTCTATGGCTACACCTTC	CASSPGGGAFVYGYTF
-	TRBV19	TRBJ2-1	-	TGTGCCAGTAGTCGACCGGACTACAATGAGCAGTTCTTC	CASSRPDYNEQFF
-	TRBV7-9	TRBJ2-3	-	TGTGCCAGCAGCCTAGCTGGGACTGCTAGCACAGATACGCAGTATTTT	CASSLAGTASTDTQYF
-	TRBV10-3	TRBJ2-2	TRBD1	TGTGCCATCACCCCCGGGACAGCCTACACCGGGGAGCTGTTTTTT	CAITPGTAYTGELFF
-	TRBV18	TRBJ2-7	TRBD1	TGTGCCAGCTCACCGACAGGGAACTACGAGCAGTACTTC	CASSPTGNYEQYF
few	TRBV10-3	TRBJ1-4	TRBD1	TGTGCCATCAGTGAGTCGGACAGGGGCCGTCGGTTTTTT	CAISESDRGRRFF
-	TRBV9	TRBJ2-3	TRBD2	TGTGCCAGCAACCCAAGCGGGAGGCCAGATACGCAGTATTTT	CASNPSGRPDTQYF
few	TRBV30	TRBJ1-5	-	TGTGCCTGGAGTTTACAAAGGGGTCAGCCCCAGCATTTT	CAWSLQRGQPQHF
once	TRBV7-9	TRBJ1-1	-	TGTGCCAGCAGCTTTCTTTCGACGGATTTCTTT	CASSFLSTDFF
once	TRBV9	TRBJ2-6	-	TGTGCCAGCAGGCCAGGGGGGACGGAGACGGTGGCTGGGGCCAACGTCCTGACTTTC	CASRPGGTETVAGANVLTF
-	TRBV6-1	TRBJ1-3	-	TGTGCCAGCAGTGAAGCGCAGCGGGACCGCGACTTT	CASSEAQRDRDF
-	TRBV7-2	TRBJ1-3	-	TGTGCCAGCAGCCTGACCCGGCGAGGAAACACCATATATTTT	CASSLTRRGNTIYF
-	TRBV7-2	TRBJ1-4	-	TGTGCCAGCAGCTCCCAAGGGGGGGATAATGAAAAACTGTTTTTT	CASSSQGGDNEKLFF
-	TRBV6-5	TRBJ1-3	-	TGTGCCAGCGCCGGTTTCGGAAACACCATATATTTT	CASAGFGNTIYF
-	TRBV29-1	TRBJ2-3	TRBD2	TGCAGCGTTGCGGCGGGAGGTAACACAGATACGCAGTATTTT	CSVAAGGNTDTQYF
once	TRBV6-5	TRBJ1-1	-	TGTGCCAGCAGAACTCTCTTATTGGGCAAAACTGAAGCTTTCTTT	CASRTLLLGKTEAFF
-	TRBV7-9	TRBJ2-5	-	TGTGCCACAGGGCAGGGGCAAGAGACCCAGTACTTC	CATGQGQETQYF
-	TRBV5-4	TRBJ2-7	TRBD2	TGTGCCAGCAGTTCTAGCGGGAGGGCCGACGAGCAGTACTTC	CASSSSGRADEQYF
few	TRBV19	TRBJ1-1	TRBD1	TGTGCCAGTAGTACGGGACAGGGTTTTAATGAAGCTTTCTTT	CASSTGQGFNEAFF